Below, 29 T cell receptor beta chains from the same sample are listed, as sequenced in a study of T cell responses to AZD1222 COVID-19 vaccine. Repertoires were generated with immunoSEQ multiplex PCR, while TCRdb's copy carries only in-frame clones and drops some. In the table there are more than 70,000 clones, about 86% of which are singletons. The specimen was peripheral blood, collected on day 0 of AZD1222 vaccination. These receptors were collected from an adult in good health.

V is TRBV19 and J is TRBJ2-1; tentatively, D is TRBD2 (5 bases). The germline V gene encodes CDR1 LNHDA and CDR2 SQIVND (reference sequence). Trimming removed 7 bases from V and 5 bases from J, with 18 bases in between. The length of the CDR3 is 15 residues. The CDR3 loop reads CASTEREQPNNEQFF. In DNA, the CDR3 is TGTGCCAGTACCGAACGGGAACAGCCCAACAATGAGCAGTTCTTC.

This clone was seen only once. At one end the junction does not follow the germline gene, possibly because of a read error. CDR3 in amino acids: CASSEDGDRHYEQYF. DNA for the CDR3: TGCGCCAGCAGCGAAGATGGGGACAGGCACTACGAGCAGTACTTC. V usage is TRBV4-3 and J usage is TRBJ2-7; 8 bases align to TRBD1. CDR1 LGHNA and CDR2 YSLEER come from the germline V gene. The CDR3 runs 15 residues.

This sequence joins TRBV5-5 and TRBJ2-7; a weak D match, TRBD1 (5 bases). This CDR3 region has 15 residues. V was pared by 4 bases and J by 3 bases, with 17 bases between. CDR1 is SGHKS, CDR2 YYEKEE, per germline (reference sequence). This CDR3 is CASSVQGVSNYEQYF. CDR3 sequence (DNA): TGTGCCAGCAGCGTCCAGGGTGTTTCCAACTACGAGCAGTACTTC.

The CDR3, as DNA: TGTGCCAGCAGTTCAAGGGACGGTCCATTTCAGCCCCAGCATTTT. Translating it yields CASSSRDGPFQPQHF. The chain is built from TRBV28 and TRBJ1-5; D possibly corresponds to TRBD1 (5 bases). This CDR3 has 15 amino acids. Germline values: CDR1 MDHEN, CDR2 SYDVKM. The V end was cut by 4 bases, the J end by 6 bases, with 16 bases between. Full variable domain (remainder filled in from reference TRBV28 and TRBJ1-5): DVKVTQSSRYLVKRTGEKVFLECVQDMDHENMFWYRQDPGLGLRLIYFSYDVKMKEKGDIPEGYSVSREKKERFSLILESASTNQTSMYLCASSSRDGPFQPQHFGDGTRLSIL.

This clone occurred a few times. The V and J genes are TRBV2 and TRBJ2-7; D perhaps matches TRBD1 (7 bases). Trimming took off 7 bases at V and 3 bases at J, with 28 bases between the two ends. Germline V gives CDR1 SNHLY, CDR2 FYNNEI. The CDR3 is made up of 18 amino acids. This chain's CDR3 is CASIAGGGRLSDLYEQYF. CDR3 coding DNA: TGTGCCAGCATTGCAGGAGGGGGCAGGCTTTCCGATCTCTACGAGCAGTACTTC.

This clone was recorded only once. The rearrangement links TRBV7-3 to TRBJ2-1, with no clear D. The V end lost 3 bases, the J end lost 8 bases, and 14 bases lay between the germline ends. CDR1 and CDR2 (germline): SGHTA, FQGTGA. This CDR3 comprises 14 residues. Written as DNA, the CDR3 is TGTGCCAGCAGCTTTATAGGACCGAGTGATGAGCAGTTCTTC. Its protein is CASSFIGPSDEQFF.

This clone has a single count. The V gene is TRBV12-3 or TRBV12-4, the J gene TRBJ2-7, with D unresolved. The CDR3 is 12 amino acids. V was cut by 5 bases and J by 2 bases, with 7 bases left in between. This CDR3 is CASSEEAYEQYF. The CDR3, as DNA: TGTGCCAGCAGTGAAGAGGCCTACGAGCAGTACTTC.

The rearrangement links TRBV29-1 to TRBJ1-1, with TRBD1 matching over 7 bases. Germline loops: CDR1 SQVTM, CDR2 ANQGSEA. Trimming cost V 4 bases and J 3 bases; bases outside gene matches: 8. The CDR3 spans 14 residues. The CDR3 coding sequence is TGCAGCGTTGTTAGAGGGGGCGCGGACACTGAAGCTTTCTTT. Its translation is CSVVRGGADTEAFF.

In DNA form, the CDR3 reads TGTGCCAGCAGTTACACAGGGGGTAGTAGTGAAGCTTTCTTT. It yields the protein CASSYTGGSSEAFF. The V call is TRBV6-5, the J call TRBJ1-1, with 8 bases lining up with TRBD1. With 2 bases clipped from V and 7 bases from J, the junction kept 6 bases outside the gene matches. This CDR3 contains 14 residues. Germline CDR1 is MNHEY and CDR2 is SVGAGI.

The rearrangement links TRBV4-3 to TRBJ2-2; D not certain. Trimming removed 0 bases at V and 7 bases at J, with 12 bases between. The CDR3 is 15 residues long. Germline V gene data show CDR1 as LGHNA and CDR2 as YSLEER. In nucleotides, the CDR3 is TGCGCCAGCAGCCAAGATAGCTCCATCGGCGGGGAGCTGTTTTTT. Its protein product is CASSQDSSIGGELFF.

The chain recombines TRBV5-4 with TRBJ2-2; no clear D. Germline-derived CDR1 and CDR2 are SGHNT and YYREEE (reference sequence). V was pared by 0 bases and J by 4 bases, with 4 bases between. CDR3 length: 13 amino acids. CDR3 in DNA: TGTGCCAGCAGCTTGGTGGCCACCGGGGAGCTGTTTTTT. Protein: CASSLVATGELFF.

V usage is TRBV6-4 and J usage is TRBJ1-2, with D perhaps TRBD1 (5 bases). Germline V gene lookup returns CDR1 MRHNA and CDR2 SNTAGT. The CDR3 consists of 15 residues. V gave up 6 bases and J gave up 8 bases, with 22 bases separating them. Here the CDR3 DNA reads TGTGCCAGCAGCTCCGGGTGGGGGAGAGGCGTCGGCTACACCTTC. Translation: CASSSGWGRGVGYTF.

This rearrangement joins TRBV4-1 to TRBJ1-4; a possible D gene is TRBD1 (5 bases). V was clipped by 4 bases and J by 10 bases, with 10 bases between them. Germline V gene data show CDR1 as MGHRA and CDR2 as YSYEKL. The CDR3 contains 12 residues. The CDR3 loop reads CASSPRDGKLFF. CDR3 in DNA: TGCGCCAGCAGCCCTAGGGACGGAAAACTGTTTTTT.

The CDR3 region is CASAFSVGFNSPLHF. CDR3 DNA sequence: TGTGCCAGCGCATTCAGCGTCGGATTTAATTCACCCCTCCACTTT. This chain joins TRBV28 and TRBJ1-6; D is ambiguous. CDR1 is MDHEN and CDR2 is SYDVKM in the germline V gene. Trimming removed 8 bases from V and 6 bases from J, with 17 bases in between. The CDR3 extends over 15 amino acids.

CDR3 DNA: TGCGCCAGCAGCCGTACAGGGGGCACTCAAGATGAAAAACTGTTTTTT. Its protein product is CASSRTGGTQDEKLFF. The chain employs TRBV5-1 and TRBJ1-4; 9 bases agree with TRBD1. Germline CDR1 reads SGHRS; CDR2 reads YFSETQ. V was clipped by 4 bases and J by 6 bases; unmatched bases: 10. This CDR3 has 16 amino acids.

The chain links TRBV29-1 to TRBJ1-1; D is perhaps TRBD1 (5 bases). CDR1 is SQVTM and CDR2 is ANQGSEA in the germline V gene. V was cut by 6 bases and J by 0 bases, with 8 bases left in between. This CDR3 contains 12 residues. CDR3 bases: TGCAGCGTGAAACAGGTGAACACTGAAGCTTTCTTT. Amino acids: CSVKQVNTEAFF.

The rearrangement links TRBV5-1 to TRBJ2-3, with D possibly TRBD1 on 5 matching bases. This CDR3 has 15 residues. The V end lost 6 bases, the J end lost 5 bases, and 19 bases lay between the germline ends. Germline values: CDR1 SGHRS, CDR2 YFSETQ. The CDR3 spells CASNLPQGSGDTQYF. CDR3 nucleotide sequence: TGCGCCAGCAATCTACCGCAGGGATCAGGAGATACGCAGTATTTT.

V usage is TRBV9 and J usage is TRBJ1-2, with D unresolved. Per germline, CDR1 SGDLS and CDR2 YYNGEE. This CDR3 region has 12 residues. Trimming left V 4 bases short and J 6 bases short, with 10 bases between. The CDR3 nucleotides read TGTGCCAGCAGCCCAGACGATGATGGCTACACCTTC. The encoded protein is CASSPDDDGYTF.

The V and J genes are TRBV27 and TRBJ1-5; tentative D call: TRBD1 (5 bases). Trimming took 4 bases from V and 7 from J, leaving 11 bases between them. The CDR3 has 13 residues. The germline V gene has CDR1 MNHEY and CDR2 SMNVEV (reference sequence). As DNA, the CDR3 is TGTGCCAGCAGTTCCAACGGGGGACAGCCCCAGCATTTT. Encoded protein: CASSSNGGQPQHF.

The chain recombines TRBV7-8 with TRBJ2-1; 11 bases agree with TRBD2. After removal of 5 bases from V and 5 bases from J, the junction contained 8 bases not matched to a gene. Germline CDR1 is SGHVS and CDR2 is FQNEAQ. CDR3 size: 16 residues. CDR3 sequence: CASSAAGLADNNEQFF. DNA of the CDR3: TGTGCCAGCAGCGCCGCGGGACTAGCGGACAACAATGAGCAGTTCTTC. Full variable domain (rest looked up from reference TRBV7-8 and TRBJ2-1): GAGVSQSPRYKVAKRGQDVALRCDPISGHVSLFWYQQALGQGPEFLTYFQNEAQLDKSGLPSDRFFAERPEGSVSTLKIQRTQQEDSAVYLCASSAAGLADNNEQFFGPGTRLTVL.

The chain employs TRBV9 and TRBJ2-1; D gene ambiguous. With 0 bases removed from V and 4 bases from J, the gap between germline ends came to 8 bases. The germline V gene encodes CDR1 SGDLS and CDR2 YYNGEE. The CDR3 has 14 amino acids. For the CDR3, the DNA is TGTGCCAGCAGCGTAGACGGAGTATACAATGAGCAGTTCTTC. Encoded protein: CASSVDGVYNEQFF.

CDR3 residues: CASSPGLDSTDTQYF. CDR3 nucleotides: TGCGCCAGCAGCCCGGGACTAGATAGCACAGATACGCAGTATTTT. The rearrangement uses TRBV5-1 and TRBJ2-3, with 8 bases lining up with TRBD2. This CDR3 has 15 residues. Trimming cost V 4 bases and J 0 bases; bases outside gene matches: 4. Germline loops: CDR1 SGHRS, CDR2 YFSETQ.

The chain couples TRBV5-1 to TRBJ1-1; TRBD1 aligns across 9 bases. Germline loops: CDR1 SGHRS, CDR2 YFSETQ. V trimming: 4 bases; J trimming: 5 bases; junction bases outside the gene matches: 6. The CDR3 length is 14 residues. CDR3 loop: CASSAGTGTTEAFF. In DNA, the CDR3 is TGCGCCAGCAGCGCCGGGACAGGGACTACTGAAGCTTTCTTT.

J is TRBJ2-7 and V is TRBV7-9; D not certain. With 0 bases removed from V and 4 bases from J, the gap between germline ends came to 7 bases. CDR3 length: 13 amino acids. Germline CDR1 is SEHNR and CDR2 is FQNEAQ (reference sequence). As DNA, the CDR3 is TGTGCCAGCAGCTTAGCGCAATCGTACGAGCAGTACTTC. It codes for CASSLAQSYEQYF.

The genes are TRBV3-1 (or the pseudogene TRBV3-2) and TRBJ1-5; no reliable D call. The CDR3 is 13 residues long. Germline loops: CDR1 LGHDT, CDR2 YNNKEL (reference sequence). V was shortened by 1 base and J by 5 bases, with 6 bases between the two germline ends. CDR3 sequence reads: CASSQGADQPQHF. DNA of the CDR3: TGTGCCAGCAGCCAAGGGGCAGATCAGCCCCAGCATTTT.

This clone came up a few times. The J gene is TRBJ2-7, the V gene TRBV9; the D gene is possibly TRBD2 (5 bases). Germline lookup yields CDR1 SGDLS and CDR2 YYNGEE. The CDR3 is 14 amino acids. Trimming pared 2 bases from V and 2 bases from J, leaving 11 bases between. For the CDR3, the DNA is TGTGCCAGCAGCGTGGAGGACTCAACCTACGAGCAGTACTTC. It codes for CASSVEDSTYEQYF.

The rearrangement uses TRBV15 and TRBJ2-7, with TRBD1 identical over 7 bases. Unmatched junction bases numbered 8, after V lost 6 bases and J lost 3 bases. Germline CDR1 and CDR2: LNHNV and YYDKDF (reference sequence). This CDR3 region has 14 residues. The CDR3 sequence is CATSRPQGYYEQYF. The CDR3 DNA sequence: TGTGCCACCAGTCGGCCACAGGGGTACTACGAGCAGTACTTC.

This clone was recorded only once. This rearrangement joins TRBV7-8 to TRBJ1-1; 7 nucleotides line up with TRBD1. This CDR3 contains 14 residues. Germline assignment: CDR1 SGHVS and CDR2 FQNEAQ. Trimming removed 1 base from V and 6 bases from J; junction bases left unmatched: 5. The DNA for the CDR3 is TGTGCCAGCAGCTTAGAGGTCCAGGGGGCTGAAGCTTTCTTT. It yields the protein CASSLEVQGAEAFF.

The chain recombines TRBV7-3 with TRBJ2-3; the match to TRBD2 covers 9 bases. The CDR3 totals 15 residues. Germline CDR1 and CDR2: SGHTA and FQGTGA. The J segment lost 5 bases and the V segment lost 3 bases, leaving 6 bases of the junction unmatched. The chain's CDR3 is CASSLQGLARDTQYF. CDR3 DNA: TGTGCCAGCAGCTTGCAGGGACTAGCTAGAGATACGCAGTATTTT.